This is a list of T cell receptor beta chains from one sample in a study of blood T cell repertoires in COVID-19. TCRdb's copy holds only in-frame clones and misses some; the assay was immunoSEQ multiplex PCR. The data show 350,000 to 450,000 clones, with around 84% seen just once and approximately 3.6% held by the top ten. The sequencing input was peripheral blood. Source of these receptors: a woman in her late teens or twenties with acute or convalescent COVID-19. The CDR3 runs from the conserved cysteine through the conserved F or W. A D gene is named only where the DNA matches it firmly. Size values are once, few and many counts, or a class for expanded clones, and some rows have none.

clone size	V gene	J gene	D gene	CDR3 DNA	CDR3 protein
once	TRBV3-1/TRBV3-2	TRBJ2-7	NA	TGTGCCAGCAGCCGGGCCCCTAACTACGAGCAGTACTTC	CASSRAPNYEQYF
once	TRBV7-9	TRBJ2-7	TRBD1	TGTGCCAGCACTTCGGGACAGGGGAAGCAGTACTTC	CASTSGQGKQYF
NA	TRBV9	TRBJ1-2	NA	TGTGCCAGCAGCCTTTTTCCGGGACATTTCGCCTATGGCTACACCTTC	CASSLFPGHFAYGYTF
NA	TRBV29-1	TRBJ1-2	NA	TGCAGCTGGAGACAGGAGGATATCTATGGCTACACCTTC	CSWRQEDIYGYTF
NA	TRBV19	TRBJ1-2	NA	TGTGCCAGTAGTATAGATTTGCGAACTAACTATGGCTACACCTTC	CASSIDLRTNYGYTF
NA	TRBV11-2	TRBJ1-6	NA	TGTGCCAGCAGCCCTGAACTTTCTTCACCCCTCCACTTT	CASSPELSSPLHF
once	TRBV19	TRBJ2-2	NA	TGTGCCAGTACCAAAAAGCAGGGGAGCACCGGGGAGCTGTTTTTT	CASTKKQGSTGELFF
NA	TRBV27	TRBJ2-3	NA	TGTGCCAGCAGCGAACGGGGGATATCCACAGATACGCAGTATTTT	CASSERGISTDTQYF
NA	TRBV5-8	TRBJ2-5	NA	TGTGCCAGCAGCTTGGCCCTGGGCGGGTGGGAGACCCAGTACTTC	CASSLALGGWETQYF
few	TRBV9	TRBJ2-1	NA	TGTGCCAGCAGTCGCAGGGGTGAGGGTGAGCAGTTCTTC	CASSRRGEGEQFF
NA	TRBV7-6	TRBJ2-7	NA	TGTGCCAGCAGCTCGGAAGCTGGGCAGAGTGACTACGAGCAGTACTTC	CASSSEAGQSDYEQYF
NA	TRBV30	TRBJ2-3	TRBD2	TGTGCCTGGAGTCCCTTACTAGCGGGGGGCTACCTCACAGATACGCAGTATTTT	CAWSPLLAGGYLTDTQYF
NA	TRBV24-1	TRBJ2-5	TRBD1	TGTGCCACCTCAGACAGGGACGAGACCCAGTACTTC	CATSDRDETQYF
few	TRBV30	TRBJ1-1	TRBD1	TGTGCCGGGGGACAGGGGGCGAACTCGGGCACTGAAGCTTTCTTT	CAGGQGANSGTEAFF
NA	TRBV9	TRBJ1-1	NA	TGTGCCAGCAGCGAACAGACCATGAACACTGAAGCTTTCTTT	CASSEQTMNTEAFF
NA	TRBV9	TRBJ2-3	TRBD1	TGTGCCAGCAGCGTAGGCCAGGGGGCGAAAGTAAATACGCAGTATTTT	CASSVGQGAKVNTQYF
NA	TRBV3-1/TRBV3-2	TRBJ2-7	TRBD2	TGTGCCAGCAGCCACAGCACCGGGACTAGCGGGACTAAGCAGTACTTC	CASSHSTGTSGTKQYF
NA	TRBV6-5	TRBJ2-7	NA	TGTGCCAGCAGTTACTCGCAGGGGGGAAGCTACGAGCAGTACTTC	CASSYSQGGSYEQYF
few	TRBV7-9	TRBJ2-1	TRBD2	TGTGCCAGCAGTCCGGGACTAGCGAGTAATGAGCAGTTCTTC	CASSPGLASNEQFF
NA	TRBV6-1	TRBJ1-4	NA	TGTGCCAGCAGTGAATTCGAGTCTCAAAAACTGTTTTTT	CASSEFESQKLFF